Following are 9 T cell receptor beta chains from one sample sequenced in a study of T cells after yellow fever vaccination. Using its own MiXCR run on the 5' RACE reads, TCRdb lists one record per CDR3 protein. The sample includes 450,000 to 600,000 distinct CDR3 sequences, around a sixth of them seen just once. The source was PBMCs, collected 5 days after the first yellow fever vaccination. The receptor source for this set is a man aged 18 to 35 who received the YFV17D yellow fever vaccine.

This clonotype was observed a few times. V gene TRBV6-5 combines with J gene TRBJ2-3; the D gene could be TRBD1 or TRBD2 (5 bases each). This CDR3 has 15 amino acids. Germline CDR1 MNHEY, CDR2 SVGAGI. Trimming pared 0 bases from V and 5 bases from J, leaving 12 bases between. CDR3 DNA sequence: TGTGCCAGCAGTTACTCGGGGGTCCCGGTAGATACGCAGTATTTT. Translated: CASSYSGVPVDTQYF.

This clonotype has just a few counts. J is TRBJ1-4 and V is TRBV5-1; the D is unclear. The CDR3 is 15 residues long. Germline V gene lookup returns CDR1 SGHRS and CDR2 YFSETQ. Trimming removed 0 bases from V and 6 bases from J, with 12 bases in between. Here the CDR3 reads CASSLGSGRDEKLFF. CDR3 in DNA: TGCGCCAGCAGCTTGGGTTCGGGTAGGGATGAAAAACTGTTTTTT.

The chain has TRBV7-2 and TRBJ2-7; TRBD2 is a possible D gene (6 bases). Trimming stripped 1 base from V and 6 bases from J, with 19 bases between. The CDR3 consists of 16 residues. Germline V lookup: CDR1 SGHTA, CDR2 FQGNSA. CDR3: CASSLVVGGRSGEQYF. The DNA of the CDR3 is TGTGCCAGCAGCTTAGTGGTCGGGGGTCGGTCGGGCGAGCAGTACTTC.

This clonotype was counted a few times. The rearrangement joins TRBV28 to TRBJ2-2; D uncertain. Trimming left V 5 bases short and J 0 bases short, with 10 bases between. CDR3 size: 15 residues. Germline values: CDR1 MDHEN, CDR2 SYDVKM. CDR3 DNA sequence: TGTGCCAGCAGTGATACTGTTACGAACACCGGGGAGCTGTTTTTT. It is translated as CASSDTVTNTGELFF.

This clonotype was counted only a few times. The genes are TRBV4-2 and TRBJ1-1; D perhaps matches TRBD1 (6 bases). The V end lost 4 bases, the J end lost 0 bases, and 9 bases lay between the germline ends. The CDR3 totals 14 residues. In germline, CDR1 is LGHNA, CDR2 YNFKEQ. The CDR3 nucleotides are TGTGCCAGCAGCCCCGGGGGGCTGAACACTGAAGCTTTCTTT. Its translation is CASSPGGLNTEAFF.

This clonotype has more than one count but fewer than ten. The CDR3 loop is CASRRGVYEQYF. The CDR3 DNA is TGTGCCAGCAGGAGGGGAGTTTACGAGCAGTACTTC. The chain is built from TRBV6-6 and TRBJ2-7; D is perhaps TRBD1 or TRBD2 (5 bases each). Trimming removed 6 bases from V and 4 bases from J, with 10 bases in between. The CDR3 consists of 12 residues. Germline V lookup: CDR1 MNHNY, CDR2 SVGAGI (reference sequence).

The chain combines TRBV10-3 with TRBJ2-5, with 10 bases that match TRBD2. Germline assignment: CDR1 ENHRY and CDR2 SYGVKD. J was trimmed by 4 bases and V by 4 bases; bases with no gene match: 9. This CDR3 spans 16 amino acids. The CDR3 nucleotides are TGTGCCATCAGTGTGAGCGGGGGGGCCCAGGGAGAGACCCAGTACTTC. Translated, it gives CAISVSGGAQGETQYF.

The chain has TRBV7-2 and TRBJ1-5, with D unclear. CDR3 length equals 15 residues. The V gene lost 5 bases and the J gene lost 7 bases, with 18 bases spanning the gap. The germline V gene has CDR1 SGHTA and CDR2 FQGNSA. The CDR3 coding sequence is TGTGCCAGCAGCCGCGTAGGAGGGCCGGGCCAGCCCCAGCATTTT. This sequence encodes CASSRVGGPGQPQHF.

The sample holds a few counts of this clonotype. The rearrangement links TRBV20-1 to TRBJ2-1; TRBD2 is a possible D gene (6 bases). The germline gives CDR1 DFQATT, CDR2 SNEGSKA (reference sequence). This CDR3 has 13 amino acids. Between the trimmed V and J ends, which lost 3 bases and 6 bases, there was a span of 12 bases. The CDR3 sequence: CSARYGTPNEQFF. For the CDR3, the DNA is TGCAGTGCTAGGTACGGGACTCCCAATGAGCAGTTCTTC.